Included here is one T cell receptor (beta chain) sequence, with context. These data are taken from a study of blood T cell repertoires in COVID-19. About the study: Acute and convalescent COVID-19 specimens originated in the United States, Italy and Spain.

This CDR3 spans 12 amino acids. V lost 6 bases, J lost 2 bases, and 8 bases lay in between. Germline assignment: CDR1 MNHEY and CDR2 SVGEGT. Original methodology: Nucleated cell counts were estimated from reference gene primer amplification. Generated by immunoSEQ multiplex PCR, the TCRdb table keeps only in-frame clones and is missing some. The V and J calls and clone size were taken over from that table, and D and trimming were inferred from the DNA. This table holds some 320,000 clones, around 87% found once. The sequence came from a woman in her forties or fifties who had recovered from COVID-19. The sequenced sample consisted of peripheral blood. The chain uses TRBV6-2 or TRBV6-3 and TRBJ2-7; maybe TRBD2 (6 bases). The DNA of the CDR3 is TGTGCCAGCAGCCGCGGGGCCTACGAGCAGTACTTC. This sequence encodes CASSRGAYEQYF.